This T cell receptor beta chain was retrieved from a study of beta chain features in type 1 diabetes. cDNA synthesis used the whole RNA isolate, giving expressed TCRB sequences. The repertoire was sequenced with immunoSEQ multiplex PCR; TCRdb's copy has only in-frame clones and lacks some. Among 620,000 or so clones, roughly a sixth were seen once, and the ten largest hold around 0.1%. The J segment lost 7 bases and the V segment lost 3 bases, leaving 9 bases of the junction unmatched. CDR1 and CDR2 from the germline V gene are SGDLS and YYNGEE. This CDR3 is 16 amino acids long. To note about this clone: The target antigen is unknown.

General study results and limits: Possible PCR preference for shorter templates applied equally to patients and controls.

This receptor was taken from a man aged 18 to 29 in good health. The sequenced sample consisted of naive CD4+ T cells from blood. This chain links TRBV9 with TRBJ2-1, with 11 bases identical to TRBD2. CDR3 loop: CASSARLAGSLNEQFF. The CDR3 DNA reads TGTGCCAGCAGCGCCAGACTAGCGGGAAGTTTAAATGAGCAGTTCTTC.